The clone carrying this T cell receptor beta chain was found once. Its antigen is still unknown. CDR1 is SGHRS, CDR2 YFSETQ, per germline. The V segment lost 0 bases and the J segment 4 bases; nucleotides outside the gene matches: 14. CDR3 length equals 18 residues. This PCR relied on a set of 60 Vbeta primers and 13 Jbeta primers. In the authors' workflow: A later analysis counted 65 million to 80 million unique TCR beta chains, around 10 million shared. The table came from immunoSEQ multiplex PCR; TCRdb's copy has only in-frame clones and leaves some out. D and trimming come from the DNA, and the V and J calls and clone size come from that table. Of tens of thousands of clones listed, about 86% are singletons. The sample originates from a study of cytomegalovirus exposure and HLA in healthy donors. Study outcomes and limitations: Other equally common chains were less clonally expanded than HLA-associated TCR beta chains, a later analysis showed. A classifier reportedly called cytomegalovirus status with high sensitivity and specificity.

This TCR was recovered from a man aged 40-50 years in good health and CMV-seronegative. The sequenced sample consisted of PBMCs. This chain connects TRBV5-1 to TRBJ2-5; 8 bases are a match to TRBD2. CDR3 DNA: TGCGCCAGCAGCTTGGTCCGGGGGGGCGGTCTTGTGGGAGAGACCCAGTACTTC. It encodes CASSLVRGGGLVGETQYF.